This T cell receptor beta chain emerged from a study of blood T cell repertoires in COVID-19. Overall study: Samples came from the United States, Italy and Spain, spanning acute and convalescent COVID-19. T cells, B-cell-depleted T cells, or PBMCs supplied cDNA or gDNA.

Per the original data handling: Scientists estimated how many nucleated cells there were by amplifying reference gene primers. Repertoires were generated with immunoSEQ multiplex PCR, while TCRdb's copy carries only in-frame clones and drops some. Clonal size and the V and J genes are those of that table, whereas D and trimming came from the DNA. The sample lists 300,000 or so clones, 87% occurring once. Between the trimmed V and J ends, which lost 6 bases and 4 bases, there was a span of 16 bases. Germline CDR1 reads SNHLY; CDR2 reads FYNNEI. The CDR3 runs to 15 residues. Sequenced: peripheral blood. This TCR derives from a middle-aged woman who had recovered from COVID-19. This chain links TRBV2 with TRBJ2-1; tentatively, D is TRBD2 (6 bases). The CDR3 DNA reads TGTGCCAGCAGGGTTGGCGGGGTTTCTTACAATGAGCAGTTCTTC. Translation gives CASRVGGVSYNEQFF.